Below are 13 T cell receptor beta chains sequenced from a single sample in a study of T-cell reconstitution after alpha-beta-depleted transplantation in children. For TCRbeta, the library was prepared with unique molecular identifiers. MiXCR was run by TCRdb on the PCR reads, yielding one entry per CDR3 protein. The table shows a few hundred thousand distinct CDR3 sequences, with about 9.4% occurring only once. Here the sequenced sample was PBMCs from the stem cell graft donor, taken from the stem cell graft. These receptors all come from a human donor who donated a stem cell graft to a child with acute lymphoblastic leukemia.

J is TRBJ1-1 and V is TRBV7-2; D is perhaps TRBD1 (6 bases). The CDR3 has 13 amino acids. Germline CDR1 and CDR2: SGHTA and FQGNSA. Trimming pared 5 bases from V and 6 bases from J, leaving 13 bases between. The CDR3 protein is CASSRYREAEAFF. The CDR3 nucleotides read TGTGCCAGCAGCCGCTACAGGGAGGCTGAAGCTTTCTTT.

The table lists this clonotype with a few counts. As DNA, the CDR3 is TGTGCCAGCAGCCAAGACTCAGGGTTCACTGAAGCTTTCTTT. Translated, it gives CASSQDSGFTEAFF. J is TRBJ1-1 and V is TRBV3-1, with D possibly matching TRBD1 (5 bases). The germline CDR1 and CDR2 sequences are LGHDT and YNNKEL (reference sequence). Trimming pared 0 bases from V and 4 bases from J, leaving 9 bases between. CDR3 size: 14 residues.

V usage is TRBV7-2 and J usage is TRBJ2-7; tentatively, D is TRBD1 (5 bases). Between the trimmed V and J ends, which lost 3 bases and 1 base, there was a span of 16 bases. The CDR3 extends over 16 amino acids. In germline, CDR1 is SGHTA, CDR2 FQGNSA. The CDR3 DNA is TGTGCCAGCAGCTTGGGTGGGGCAATCGCATCCTACGAGCAGTACTTC. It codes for CASSLGGAIASYEQYF.

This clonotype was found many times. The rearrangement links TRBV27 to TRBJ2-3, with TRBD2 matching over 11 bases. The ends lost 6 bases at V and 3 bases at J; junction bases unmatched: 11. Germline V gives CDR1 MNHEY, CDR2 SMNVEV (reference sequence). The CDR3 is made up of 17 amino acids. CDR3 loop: CASRLAGVVLVTDTQYF. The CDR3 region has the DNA TGTGCCAGCAGACTAGCGGGAGTTGTTCTGGTAACAGATACGCAGTATTTT.

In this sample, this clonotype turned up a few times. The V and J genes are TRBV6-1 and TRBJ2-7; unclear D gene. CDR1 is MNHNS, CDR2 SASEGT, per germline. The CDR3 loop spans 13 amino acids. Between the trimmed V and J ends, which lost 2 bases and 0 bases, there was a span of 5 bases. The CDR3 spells CASSEHGSYEQYF. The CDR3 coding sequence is TGTGCCAGCAGTGAACACGGCTCCTACGAGCAGTACTTC.

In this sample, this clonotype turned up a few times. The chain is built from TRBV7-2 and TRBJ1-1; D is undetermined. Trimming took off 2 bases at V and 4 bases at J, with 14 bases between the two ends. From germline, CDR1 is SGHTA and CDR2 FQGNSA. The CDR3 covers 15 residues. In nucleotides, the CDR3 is TGTGCCAGCAGCTTACGGGTGAAGGTAGGCACTGAAGCTTTCTTT. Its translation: CASSLRVKVGTEAFF. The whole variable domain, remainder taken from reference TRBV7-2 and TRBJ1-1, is GAGVSQSPSNKVTEKGKDVELRCDPISGHTALYWYRQSLGQGLEFLIYFQGNSAPDKSGLPSDRFSAERTGGSVSTLTIQRTQQEDSAVYLCASSLRVKVGTEAFFGQGTRLTVV.

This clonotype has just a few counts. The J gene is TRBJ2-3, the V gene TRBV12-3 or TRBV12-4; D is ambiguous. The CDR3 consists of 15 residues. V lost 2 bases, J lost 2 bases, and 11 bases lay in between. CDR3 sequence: CASSLKMDLTDTQYF. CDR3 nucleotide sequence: TGTGCCAGCAGTTTAAAGATGGACCTCACAGATACGCAGTATTTT.

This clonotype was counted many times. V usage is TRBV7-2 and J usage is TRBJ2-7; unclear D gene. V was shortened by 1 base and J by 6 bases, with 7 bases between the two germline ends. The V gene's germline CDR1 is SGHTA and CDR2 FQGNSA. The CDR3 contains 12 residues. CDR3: CASSLEVGEQYF. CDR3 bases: TGTGCCAGCAGCTTAGAGGTTGGCGAGCAGTACTTC. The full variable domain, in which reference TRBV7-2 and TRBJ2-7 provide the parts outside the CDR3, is GAGVSQSPSNKVTEKGKDVELRCDPISGHTALYWYRQSLGQGLEFLIYFQGNSAPDKSGLPSDRFSAERTGGSVSTLTIQRTQQEDSAVYLCASSLEVGEQYFGPGTRLTVT.

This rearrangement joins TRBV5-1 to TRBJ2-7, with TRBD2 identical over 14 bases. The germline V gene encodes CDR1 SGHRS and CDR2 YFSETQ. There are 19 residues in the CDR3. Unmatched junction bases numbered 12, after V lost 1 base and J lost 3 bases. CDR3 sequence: CASSLPRTSGRQGRYEQYF. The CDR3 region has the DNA TGCGCCAGCAGCTTGCCCCGGACTAGCGGGAGGCAGGGCCGCTACGAGCAGTACTTC.

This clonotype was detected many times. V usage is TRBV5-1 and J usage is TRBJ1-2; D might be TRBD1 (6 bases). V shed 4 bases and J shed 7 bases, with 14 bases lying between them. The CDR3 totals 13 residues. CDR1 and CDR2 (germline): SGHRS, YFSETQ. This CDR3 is CASSDRDNPGYTF. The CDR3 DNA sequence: TGCGCCAGCAGCGACCGGGACAACCCTGGCTACACCTTC.

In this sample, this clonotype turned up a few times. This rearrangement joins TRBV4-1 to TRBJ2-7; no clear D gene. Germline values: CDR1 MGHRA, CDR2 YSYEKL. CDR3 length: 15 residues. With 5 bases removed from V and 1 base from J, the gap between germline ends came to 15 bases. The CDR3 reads CASSSVVSPSYEQYF. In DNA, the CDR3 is TGCGCCAGCAGCTCGGTAGTATCCCCGTCCTACGAGCAGTACTTC.

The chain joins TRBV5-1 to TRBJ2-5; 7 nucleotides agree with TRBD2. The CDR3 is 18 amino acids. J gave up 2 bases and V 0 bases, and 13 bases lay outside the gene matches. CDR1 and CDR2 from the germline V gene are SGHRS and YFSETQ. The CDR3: CASSLDGVASGVQETQYF. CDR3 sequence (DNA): TGCGCCAGCAGCTTGGATGGAGTTGCTAGCGGTGTACAAGAGACCCAGTACTTC.

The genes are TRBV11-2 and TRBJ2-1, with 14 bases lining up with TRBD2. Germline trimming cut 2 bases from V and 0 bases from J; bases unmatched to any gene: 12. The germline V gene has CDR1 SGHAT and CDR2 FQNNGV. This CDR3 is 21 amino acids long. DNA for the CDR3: TGTGCCAGCAGCTTACTCCCGACTAGCGGGAGGGCCGGGAGCTCCTACAATGAGCAGTTCTTC. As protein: CASSLLPTSGRAGSSYNEQFF.